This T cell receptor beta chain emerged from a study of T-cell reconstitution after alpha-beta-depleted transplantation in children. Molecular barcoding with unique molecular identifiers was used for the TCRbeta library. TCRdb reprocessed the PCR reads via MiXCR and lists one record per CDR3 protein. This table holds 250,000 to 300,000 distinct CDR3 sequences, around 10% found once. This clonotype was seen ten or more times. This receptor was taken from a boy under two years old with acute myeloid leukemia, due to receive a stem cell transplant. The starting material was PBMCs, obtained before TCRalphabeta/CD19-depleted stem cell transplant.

CDR3 sequence (DNA): TGTGCCAGCAGCTTGGGACTAGCAGTCGGCAATGAGCAGTTCTTC. It translates to CASSLGLAVGNEQFF. The chain links TRBV7-9 to TRBJ2-1, with 9 bases aligning to TRBD2. The CDR3 extends over 15 amino acids. In germline, CDR1 is SEHNR, CDR2 FQNEAQ (reference sequence). Trimming took 3 bases from V and 6 from J; bases not matched to a gene: 6.